This is a list of T cell receptor beta chains from one sample in a study of blood T cells in healthy people across ages. TCRdb reprocessed the 5' RACE reads with MiXCR, giving one entry per CDR3 protein. The table lists about 800,000 distinct CDR3 sequences, 58% of them singletons. The sample comprised blood. Receptor source: a man aged 25-45 years in good health. Each CDR3 is given with its conserved first and last residue. Fields, in order: D gene, CDR3 length, clone size, V gene, J gene, CDR3 protein, CDR3 DNA. A D gene is named only where the DNA matches it firmly. Only some rows state a clone size, as once, few, many or a class for expanded clones.

TRBD2	18	.	TRBV2	TRBJ2-6	CASSATSGRYTGANVLTF	TGTGCCAGCAGCGCCACTAGCGGGAGGTACACCGGGGCCAACGTCCTGACTTTC
.	13	once	TRBV7-2	TRBJ2-7	CASSAYWGAEQYF	TGTGCCAGCAGCGCCTATTGGGGGGCCGAGCAGTACTTC
TRBD1	16	.	TRBV29-1	TRBJ2-7	CSVEGATGTVGYEQYF	TGCAGCGTTGAGGGGGCGACAGGGACCGTGGGCTACGAGCAGTACTTC
TRBD2	16	once	TRBV7-9	TRBJ2-1	CANSLQASGSNNEQFF	TGTGCCAACAGCTTACAGGCTAGCGGGAGTAACAATGAGCAGTTCTTC
TRBD2	15	few	TRBV4-2	TRBJ2-1	CASTEAGGLVDEQFF	TGTGCCAGCACTGAAGCGGGAGGGCTCGTCGATGAGCAGTTCTTC
TRBD2	15	.	TRBV13	TRBJ2-7	CASGGSGTSSYEQYF	TGTGCCAGCGGCGGGAGTGGGACTAGCAGCTACGAGCAGTACTTC
.	14	.	TRBV4-2	TRBJ2-3	CASSQDKGSDTQYF	TGTGCCAGCAGCCAAGATAAGGGTTCAGATACGCAGTATTTT
.	17	.	TRBV21-1	TRBJ1-4	CASSKGSGGTGPEKPFF	TGTGCCAGCAGCAAAGGGTCGGGCGGAACAGGACCTGAAAAACCGTTTTTT
.	12	.	TRBV20-1	TRBJ1-2	CSASLQDYGYTF	TGCAGTGCTAGCTTACAGGATTATGGCTACACCTTC
.	14	.	TRBV29-1	TRBJ2-5	CSVVSAGVKETQYF	TGCAGCGTTGTCTCGGCAGGGGTCAAGGAGACCCAGTACTTC
TRBD1	11	.	TRBV20-1	TRBJ2-7	CSARQGCEQYF	TGCAGTGCCAGACAGGGGTGCGAGCAGTACTTC
TRBD1	15	few	TRBV4-3	TRBJ1-4	CASSQSDRVFEKLFF	TGCGCCAGCAGCCAAAGCGACAGGGTATTTGAAAAACTGTTTTTT
TRBD1	16	.	TRBV12-3/TRBV12-4	TRBJ1-2	CASSLATGVTNYGYTF	TGTGCCAGCAGTTTAGCGACAGGGGTCACTAACTATGGCTACACCTTC
TRBD1	14	.	TRBV29-1	TRBJ2-3	CSVRDRPPRATQYF	TGCAGCGTAAGGGACAGGCCTCCCAGGGCTACGCAGTATTTT
.	15	.	TRBV4-2	TRBJ2-1	CASSQEIKSYNEQFF	TGTGCCAGCAGCCAAGAGATAAAGAGCTACAATGAGCAGTTCTTC
.	12	.	TRBV5-6	TRBJ2-1	CASSSNRGVQFF	TGTGCCAGCAGCTCGAACCGGGGAGTGCAGTTCTTC
TRBD2	15	once	TRBV4-2	TRBJ2-7	CASSQTPGGYYEQYF	TGTGCCAGCAGCCAGACCCCGGGGGGATACTACGAGCAGTACTTC
TRBD1	12	few	TRBV7-2	TRBJ1-1	CASSLDRGRAFF	TGTGCCAGCAGCCTGGACAGGGGAAGGGCTTTCTTT
.	14	.	TRBV4-3	TRBJ2-3	CASSQGNPTDTQYF	TGCGCCAGCAGCCAAGGAAACCCCACAGATACGCAGTATTTT
TRBD1	12	many	TRBV7-9	TRBJ1-1	CASSPTGGEAFF	TGTGCCAGCAGCCCGACAGGGGGGGAAGCTTTCTTT
TRBD2	15	few	TRBV7-2	TRBJ2-1	CASSLFAGGNREQFF	TGTGCCAGCAGCTTATTTGCGGGAGGAAATCGTGAGCAGTTCTTC
.	13	.	TRBV28	TRBJ1-2	CASQGESYVGYTF	TGTGCCAGCCAAGGAGAGAGCTATGTGGGCTACACCTTC
TRBD1	15	.	TRBV9	TRBJ1-2	CARSENKGGGNGYTF	TGTGCCCGCAGCGAGAACAAAGGGGGCGGAAATGGCTACACCTTC
TRBD2	15	.	TRBV10-3	TRBJ2-1	CAISLGLAGVNEQFF	TGTGCCATCAGTTTGGGACTAGCGGGAGTGAATGAGCAGTTCTTC
.	17	.	TRBV6-1	TRBJ1-4	CASSGGARASTNEKLFF	TGTGCCAGCAGTGGAGGAGCGCGAGCATCAACTAATGAAAAACTGTTTTTT
TRBD2	13	few	TRBV20-1	TRBJ2-5	CSASTSGKETQYF	TGCAGTGCGTCGACTAGCGGCAAAGAGACCCAGTACTTC
.	13	few	TRBV29-1	TRBJ1-2	CSVALGGSYGYTF	TGCAGCGTTGCGTTAGGAGGGTCCTATGGCTACACCTTC
.	13	.	TRBV25-1	TRBJ2-1	CASSVPSSSEQFF	TGTGCCAGCAGTGTTCCTAGTAGCAGTGAGCAGTTCTTC
.	16	.	TRBV3-1	TRBJ1-3	CASSRHEGRRENTIYF	TGTGCCAGCAGCCGGCATGAAGGTCGGAGGGAGAACACCATATATTTT
TRBD2	19	.	TRBV27	TRBJ2-1	CASSLSGLAGGSSYNEQFF	TGTGCCAGCAGTTTATCGGGGCTAGCGGGAGGGAGCTCCTACAATGAGCAGTTCTTC
.	12	.	TRBV6-5	TRBJ2-1	CASSKGLNEQFF	TGTGCCAGCAGTAAGGGACTGAATGAGCAGTTCTTC